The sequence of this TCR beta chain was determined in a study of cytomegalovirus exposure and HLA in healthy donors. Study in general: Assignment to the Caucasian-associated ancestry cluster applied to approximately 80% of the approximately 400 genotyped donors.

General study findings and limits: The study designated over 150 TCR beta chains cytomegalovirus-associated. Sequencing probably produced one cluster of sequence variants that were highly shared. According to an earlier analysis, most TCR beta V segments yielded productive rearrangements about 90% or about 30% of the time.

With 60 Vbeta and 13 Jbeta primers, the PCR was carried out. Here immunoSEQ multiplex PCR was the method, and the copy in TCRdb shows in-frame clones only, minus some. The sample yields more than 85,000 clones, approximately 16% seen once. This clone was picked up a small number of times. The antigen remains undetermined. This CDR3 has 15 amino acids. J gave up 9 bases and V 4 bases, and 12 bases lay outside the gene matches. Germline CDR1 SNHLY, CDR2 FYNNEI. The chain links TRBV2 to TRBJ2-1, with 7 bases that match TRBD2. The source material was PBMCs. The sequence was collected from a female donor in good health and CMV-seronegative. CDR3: CASSGPGLGAGEQFF. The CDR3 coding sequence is TGTGCCAGCAGTGGGCCCGGACTAGGGGCCGGTGAGCAGTTCTTC.